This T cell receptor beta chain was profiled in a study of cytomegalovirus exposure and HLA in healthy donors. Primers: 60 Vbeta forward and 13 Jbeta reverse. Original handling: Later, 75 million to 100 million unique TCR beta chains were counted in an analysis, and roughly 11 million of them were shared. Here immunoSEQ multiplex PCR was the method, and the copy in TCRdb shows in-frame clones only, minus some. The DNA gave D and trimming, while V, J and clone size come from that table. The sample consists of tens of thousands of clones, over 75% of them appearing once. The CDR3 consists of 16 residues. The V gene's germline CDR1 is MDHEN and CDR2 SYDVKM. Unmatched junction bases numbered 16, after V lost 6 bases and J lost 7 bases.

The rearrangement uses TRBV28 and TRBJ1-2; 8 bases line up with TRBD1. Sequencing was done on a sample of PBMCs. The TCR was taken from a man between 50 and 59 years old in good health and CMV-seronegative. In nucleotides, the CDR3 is TGTGCCAGCAGCCAATCCACGACAGGGGAGTCGTCTGGCTACACCTTC. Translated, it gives CASSQSTTGESSGYTF.